The sequence of this T cell receptor (beta chain) was determined in a study of breast tumors, draining lymph nodes, adjacent tissues. MiXCR, applied by TCRdb to the multiplex PCR reads, yields one record per CDR3 protein. The sample includes 250,000 or so distinct CDR3 sequences, over 25% of them seen just once. Overall study results and limits: Findings are consistent with lymph node origin and intratumoral expansion of most tumor T cells. Tumor T cell lymph node origin was a supported hypothesis, not proven. Luminal-like breast cancer showed significantly higher tumor–nontumor repertoire similarity than basal-like. Compared with lymph nodes, tumors were less diverse; compared with nontumor tissue, more.

CDR3 length: 13 amino acids. From germline, CDR1 is SGHVS and CDR2 FNYEAQ. Between the trimmed V and J ends, which lost 1 base and 10 bases, there was a span of 14 bases. This clonotype was recorded many times. The antigen is unknown. Samples came from axillary lymph nodes draining the breast cancer. The J gene is TRBJ2-7, the V gene TRBV7-6; D ambiguous. Sequenced sample: axillary lymph node tissue. This sequence was found in a female donor with breast cancer. Some clones in this sample may be carry-over from other donors' samples. CDR3 in amino acids: CASSLGARSVQYF. CDR3 coding DNA: TGTGCCAGCAGCTTAGGTGCGAGGTCCGTACAGTACTTC.